Below are 8 T cell receptor beta chains sequenced from a single sample in a study of blood T cell repertoires in COVID-19. Only in-frame clones appear in the TCRdb table, and some are missing; sequencing was by immunoSEQ multiplex PCR. The data hold 97,000 or so clones, with about nine tenths observed a single time. The specimen was peripheral blood. The receptors derive from a man aged 50 to 60 with acute or convalescent COVID-19.

This rearrangement joins TRBV5-1 to TRBJ2-3; 8 bases line up with TRBD1. The length of the CDR3 is 13 residues. Looked up from germline, CDR1 is SGHRS and CDR2 is YFSETQ. V trimming: 5 bases; J trimming: 1 base; junction bases outside the gene matches: 0. The CDR3 DNA follows: TGCGCCAGCAGGACAGGGGGCACAGATACGCAGTATTTT. As protein: CASRTGGTDTQYF.

The chain uses TRBV9 and TRBJ2-7; tentatively, D is TRBD2 (5 bases). The CDR3 extends over 15 amino acids. The V gene's germline CDR1 is SGDLS and CDR2 YYNGEE. V lost 0 bases to trimming and J lost 7 bases, with 17 bases between them. The CDR3 loop reads CASSVAPDDSGEQYF. Written as DNA, the CDR3 is TGTGCCAGCAGCGTAGCTCCGGACGATTCGGGGGAGCAGTACTTC.

The chain has TRBV5-1 and TRBJ2-3; D may be TRBD2 (6 bases). CDR1 and CDR2 (germline): SGHRS, YFSETQ. V shed 9 bases and J shed 0 bases, with 14 bases lying between them. The length of the CDR3 is 14 residues. CDR3 region: CATRGGQSTDTQYF. CDR3 nucleotides: TGCGCCACCCGAGGAGGGCAAAGCACAGATACGCAGTATTTT.

The chain combines TRBV4-1 with TRBJ1-6, with TRBD1 identical over 7 bases. CDR3 length equals 15 residues. CDR1 MGHRA and CDR2 YSYEKL come from the germline V gene. V shed 0 bases, J shed 7 bases, and the junction held 3 bases outside the gene matches. This CDR3 is CASSQDSDRNSPLHF. The CDR3 DNA sequence: TGCGCCAGCAGCCAAGATTCGGACAGGAATTCACCCCTCCACTTT.

The rearrangement joins TRBV9 to TRBJ2-1; the match to TRBD2 covers 13 bases. Germline-derived CDR1 and CDR2 are SGDLS and YYNGEE. Unmatched junction bases numbered 6, after V lost 0 bases and J lost 12 bases. The length of the CDR3 is 15 residues. The CDR3 sequence: CASSVELAGGGRQFF. DNA for the CDR3: TGTGCCAGCAGCGTAGAACTAGCGGGAGGGGGTAGGCAGTTCTTC.

The chain links TRBV2 to TRBJ1-5, with a possible D match to TRBD1 (6 bases). Germline loops: CDR1 SNHLY, CDR2 FYNNEI. Trimming stripped 7 bases from V and 0 bases from J, with 7 bases between. The CDR3 has 13 residues. CDR3 bases: TGTGCCAGCAAGGGGGATAGCAATCAGCCCCAGCATTTT. Translating gives CASKGDSNQPQHF. Full variable domain (missing parts from reference TRBV2 and TRBJ1-5): EPEVTQTPSHQVTQMGQEVILRCVPISNHLYFYWYRQILGQKVEFLVSFYNNEISEKSEIFDDQFSVERPDGSNFTLKIRSTKLEDSAMYFCASKGDSNQPQHFGDGTRLSIL.

In regard to this clone: One end of the junction varies from germline; a read error may be responsible. Other DNA sequences from this sample encode an identical CDR3 as well. V gene TRBV5-1 combines with J gene TRBJ2-2; 10 nucleotides align to TRBD2. CDR1 and CDR2 (germline): SGHRS, YFSETQ. This CDR3 has 17 amino acids. The CDR3 region is CASSTASGSFSAGELFF. For the CDR3, the DNA is TGCGCCAGCAGCACGGCTAGCGGGAGTTTCAGCGCCGGGGAGCTATTTTTT.

The chain combines TRBV27 with TRBJ2-5; maybe TRBD1 (5 bases). The V gene lost 0 bases and the J gene lost 6 bases, with 20 bases spanning the gap. The CDR3 consists of 17 residues. Germline lookup yields CDR1 MNHEY and CDR2 SMNVEV (reference sequence). CDR3 DNA sequence: TGTGCCAGCAGTTTATCGTGGACAAGGGGTGAAAGAAAGACCCAGTACTTC. It yields the protein CASSLSWTRGERKTQYF.